This TCR beta chain is from a study of blood T cell repertoires in COVID-19. Study as a whole: Nucleic acid was either cDNA or gDNA, and it came from T cells, B-cell-depleted T cells, or PBMCs.

The CDR3 spans 16 residues. Per germline, CDR1 SNHLY and CDR2 FYNNEI. The V and J ends lost 2 bases and 7 bases respectively, with 20 bases between them. Sequenced by immunoSEQ multiplex PCR; TCRdb stores in-frame clones only, minus some. The repertoire holds hundreds of thousands of clones, with 86% as singletons. The chain links TRBV2 to TRBJ1-2; TRBD1 might be the D (5 bases). This TCR was recovered from a young woman with active or convalescent COVID-19. Sequenced sample: peripheral blood. The CDR3 DNA reads TGTGCCAGCAGTGAAAGTAGGGCCAGGGCCTATGGTGGCTACACCTTC. Translation gives CASSESRARAYGGYTF.